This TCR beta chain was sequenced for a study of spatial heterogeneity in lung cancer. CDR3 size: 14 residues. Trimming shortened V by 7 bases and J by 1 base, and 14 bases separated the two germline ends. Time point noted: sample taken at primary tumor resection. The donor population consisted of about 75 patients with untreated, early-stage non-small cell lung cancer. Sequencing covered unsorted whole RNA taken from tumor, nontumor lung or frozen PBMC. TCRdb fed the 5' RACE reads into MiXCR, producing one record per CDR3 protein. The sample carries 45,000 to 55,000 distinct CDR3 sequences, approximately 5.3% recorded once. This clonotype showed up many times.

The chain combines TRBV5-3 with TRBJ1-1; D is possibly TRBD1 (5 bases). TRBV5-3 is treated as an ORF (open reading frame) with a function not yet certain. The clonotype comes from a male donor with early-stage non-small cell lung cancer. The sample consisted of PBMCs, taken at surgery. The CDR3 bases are TGTGCCAGATTGTATGGGGGGTCGAACACTGAAGCTTTCTTT. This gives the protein CARLYGGSNTEAFF.